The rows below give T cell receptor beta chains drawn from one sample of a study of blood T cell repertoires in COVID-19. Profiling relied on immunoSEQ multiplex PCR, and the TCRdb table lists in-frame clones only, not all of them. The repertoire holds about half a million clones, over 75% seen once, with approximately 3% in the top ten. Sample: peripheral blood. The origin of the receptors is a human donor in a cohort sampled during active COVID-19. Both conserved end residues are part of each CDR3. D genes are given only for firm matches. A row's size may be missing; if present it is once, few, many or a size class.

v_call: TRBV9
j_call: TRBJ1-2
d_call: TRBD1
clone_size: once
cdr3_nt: TGTGCCAGCAGCGCCAGAGGGGACAGACTAGACTATGGCTACACCTTC
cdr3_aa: CASSARGDRLDYGYTF

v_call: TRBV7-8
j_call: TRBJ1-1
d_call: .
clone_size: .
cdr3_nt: TGTGCCAGCAGCTCCCCCGGGGAGAAGAACACTGAAGCTTTCTTT
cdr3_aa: CASSSPGEKNTEAFF

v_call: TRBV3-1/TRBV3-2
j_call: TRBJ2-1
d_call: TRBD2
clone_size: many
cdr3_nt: TGTGCCAGCAGCCAAGCTGAGGTAGCGGGAGGGCTGGAGCAGTTCTTC
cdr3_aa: CASSQAEVAGGLEQFF

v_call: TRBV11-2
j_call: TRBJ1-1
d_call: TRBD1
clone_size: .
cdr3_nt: TGTGCCAGCAGGAAGATACAGGGGTTGAACACTGAAGCTTTCTTT
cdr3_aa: CASRKIQGLNTEAFF

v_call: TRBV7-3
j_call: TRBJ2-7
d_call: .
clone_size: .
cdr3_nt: TGTGCCAGCAGCTTGACCGGGACTTCTAGCTCCTACGAGCAGTACTTC
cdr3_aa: CASSLTGTSSSYEQYF

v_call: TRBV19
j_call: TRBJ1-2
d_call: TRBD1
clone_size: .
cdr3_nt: TGTGCCAGTAGTCTCAACCCCGGGACAGGGACAGGTGGCTACACCTTC
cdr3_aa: CASSLNPGTGTGGYTF

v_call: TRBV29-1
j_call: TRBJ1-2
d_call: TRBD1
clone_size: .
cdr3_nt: TGCAGCGCCACCCAAACAGGGGGCCCCTATGGCTACACCTTC
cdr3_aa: CSATQTGGPYGYTF

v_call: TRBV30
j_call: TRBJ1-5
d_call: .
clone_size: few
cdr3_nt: TGTGCCTGGAGTGGTTTACAGGGTCCCAATCAGCCCCAGCATTTT
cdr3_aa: CAWSGLQGPNQPQHF

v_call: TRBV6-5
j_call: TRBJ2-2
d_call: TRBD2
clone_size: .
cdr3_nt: TGTGCCAGCAGGGGGGCTAGCGGGACCGGGGAGCTGTTTTTT
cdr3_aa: CASRGASGTGELFF

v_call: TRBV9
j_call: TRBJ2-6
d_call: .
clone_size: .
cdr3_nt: TGTGCCAGCAGCGGCGGGACAGATGTCTCTGGGGCCAACGTCCTGACTTTC
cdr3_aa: CASSGGTDVSGANVLTF

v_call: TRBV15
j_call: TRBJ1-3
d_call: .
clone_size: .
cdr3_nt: TGTGCCACCAGCAGAGACAGGGTTATTGGAAACACCATATATTTT
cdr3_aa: CATSRDRVIGNTIYF

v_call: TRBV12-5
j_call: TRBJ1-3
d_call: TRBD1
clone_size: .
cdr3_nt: TGTGCTAGTGGTAGACAGGGGGCTAACACCATATATTTT
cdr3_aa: CASGRQGANTIYF

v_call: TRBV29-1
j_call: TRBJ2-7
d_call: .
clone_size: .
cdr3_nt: TGCAGCGTTGAAGGGGGTAGCGGCAGATACGAGCAGTACTTC
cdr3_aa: CSVEGGSGRYEQYF

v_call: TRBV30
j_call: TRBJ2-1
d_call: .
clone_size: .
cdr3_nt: TGTGCCTGGAAATCAAGGGCGGGAAGCTCCTACAATGAGCAGTTCTTC
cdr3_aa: CAWKSRAGSSYNEQFF

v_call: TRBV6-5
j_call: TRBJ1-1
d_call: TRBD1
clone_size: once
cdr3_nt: TGTGCCAGCAGACTCGACAGGGGGAACACTGAAGCTTTCTTT
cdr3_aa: CASRLDRGNTEAFF

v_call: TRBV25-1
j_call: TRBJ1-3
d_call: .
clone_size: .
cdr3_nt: TGTGCCAGCGTAGACCCCGGGACTACTGGAAACACCATATATTTT
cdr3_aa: CASVDPGTTGNTIYF

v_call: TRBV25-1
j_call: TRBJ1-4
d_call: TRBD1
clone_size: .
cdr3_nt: TGTGCCAGCAGTGCGAGTTATACAGGGGATGAAAAACTGTTTTTT
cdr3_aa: CASSASYTGDEKLFF

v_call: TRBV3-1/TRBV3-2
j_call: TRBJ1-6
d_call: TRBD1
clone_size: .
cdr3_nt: TGTGCCAGCAGTGATACAGGGGTGAATTCACCCCTCCACTTT
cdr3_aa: CASSDTGVNSPLHF

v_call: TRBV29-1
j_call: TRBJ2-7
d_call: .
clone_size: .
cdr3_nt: TGCAGCGTTGGGGAGGCTTCCTACGAGCAGTACTTC
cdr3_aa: CSVGEASYEQYF

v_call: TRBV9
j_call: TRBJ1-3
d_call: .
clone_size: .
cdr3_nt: TGTGCCAGCAGCGAGCAGGCTCTCGACGGAAACACCATATATTTT
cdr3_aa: CASSEQALDGNTIYF

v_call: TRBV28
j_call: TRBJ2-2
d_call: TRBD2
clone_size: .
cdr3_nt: TGTGCCAGCAGGCCAAGCGGGAGTCTGAGATTAGGGGAGCTGTTTTTT
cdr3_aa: CASRPSGSLRLGELFF

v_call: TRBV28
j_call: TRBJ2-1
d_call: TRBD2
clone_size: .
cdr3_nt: TGTGCCAGCAGTTGGCGGACTAGCGGGATTAATGAGCAGTTCTTC
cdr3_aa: CASSWRTSGINEQFF

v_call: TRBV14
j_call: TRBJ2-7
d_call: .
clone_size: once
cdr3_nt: TGTGCCAGCAGCCAGCGGAGCGATCACTACGAGCAGTACTTC
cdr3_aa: CASSQRSDHYEQYF

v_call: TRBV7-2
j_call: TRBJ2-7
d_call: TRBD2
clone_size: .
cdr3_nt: TGTGCCAGCAGCTCCACTCAGGGACTAGCGGGAGGCCCGAGGGACGAGCAGTACTTC
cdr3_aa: CASSSTQGLAGGPRDEQYF

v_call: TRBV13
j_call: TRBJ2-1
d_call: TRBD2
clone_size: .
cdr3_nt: TGTGCCAGCAGCCACCTAGACAGGGAGGGACTAGCGGCCTACAATGAGCAGTTCTTC
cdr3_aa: CASSHLDREGLAAYNEQFF

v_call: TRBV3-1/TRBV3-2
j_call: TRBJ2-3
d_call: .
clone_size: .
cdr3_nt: TGTGCCAGCAGCCAACGCACAGGGCAGGTAGATACGCAGTATTTT
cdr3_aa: CASSQRTGQVDTQYF

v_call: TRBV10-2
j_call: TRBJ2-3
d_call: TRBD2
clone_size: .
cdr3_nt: TGCGCCAGCAGTGAGTGGGGGCTAGCGGGAAAGACAGATACGCAGTATTTT
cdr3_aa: CASSEWGLAGKTDTQYF

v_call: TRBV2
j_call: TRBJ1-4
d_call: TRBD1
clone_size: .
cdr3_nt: TGTGCCACTACCATCGACAGGGGGAGGGAAAAACTGTTTTTT
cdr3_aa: CATTIDRGREKLFF

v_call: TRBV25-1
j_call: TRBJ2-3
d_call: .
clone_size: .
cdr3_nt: TGTGCCAGCAGTGAATACTCCGGGGTACACACAGATACGCAGTATTTT
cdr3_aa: CASSEYSGVHTDTQYF

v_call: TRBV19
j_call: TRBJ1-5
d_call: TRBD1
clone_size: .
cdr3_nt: TGTGCCACCCGGACCCCCGGGACAGGGTATCAGCCCCAGCATTTT
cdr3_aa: CATRTPGTGYQPQHF

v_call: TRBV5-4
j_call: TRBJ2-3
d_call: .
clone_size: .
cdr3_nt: TGTGCCAGCAGCTTGGGGTTAGCGTACACAGATACGCAGTATTTT
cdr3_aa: CASSLGLAYTDTQYF

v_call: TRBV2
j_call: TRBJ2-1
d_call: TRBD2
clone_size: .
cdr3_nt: TGTGCCAGCAGGATTGAGCGGGGGGGAAACAATGAGCAGTTCTTC
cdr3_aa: CASRIERGGNNEQFF

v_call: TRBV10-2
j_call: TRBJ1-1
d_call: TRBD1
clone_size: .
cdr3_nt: TGCGCCAGCAGCCCCGACAGGGTTGAAGCTTTCTTT
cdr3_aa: CASSPDRVEAFF

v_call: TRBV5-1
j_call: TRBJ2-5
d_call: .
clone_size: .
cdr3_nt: TGCGCCAGCAGCGTAGGGACAAAAGAGACCCAGTACTTC
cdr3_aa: CASSVGTKETQYF

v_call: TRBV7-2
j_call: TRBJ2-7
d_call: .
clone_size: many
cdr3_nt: TGTGCCAGCAGTTTACAGGGCCGGAACGTTTGGCACGAGCAGTACTTC
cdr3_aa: CASSLQGRNVWHEQYF

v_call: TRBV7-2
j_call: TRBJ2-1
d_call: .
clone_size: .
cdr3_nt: TGTGCCAGCAGCTTAGTAGCCCGGTCCTACAATGAGCAGTTCTTC
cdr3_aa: CASSLVARSYNEQFF

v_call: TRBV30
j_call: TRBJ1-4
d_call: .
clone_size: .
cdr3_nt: TGTGCCTGGAGTGTACGGGGGGCGTATAATGAAAAACTGTTTTTT
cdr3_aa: CAWSVRGAYNEKLFF

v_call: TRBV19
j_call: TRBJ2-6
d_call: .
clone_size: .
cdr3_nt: TGTGCCAGTAGTGGGATTCGCTTTGAGGGAAGTTCCTCTGGGGCCAACGTCCTGACTTTC
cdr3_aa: CASSGIRFEGSSSGANVLTF

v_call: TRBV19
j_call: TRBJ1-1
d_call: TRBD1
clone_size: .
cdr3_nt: TGTGCCAGTAGTACGACCCCGACAGGGGGGATGAACACTGAAGCTTTCTTT
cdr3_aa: CASSTTPTGGMNTEAFF

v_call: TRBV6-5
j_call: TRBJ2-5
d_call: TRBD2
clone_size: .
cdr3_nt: TGTGCCAGCAGTTACTCAGCTAGCGGGAGACGGGAGACCCAGTACTTC
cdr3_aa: CASSYSASGRRETQYF

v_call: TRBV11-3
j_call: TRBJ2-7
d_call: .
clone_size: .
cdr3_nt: TGTGCCAGCAGCTCCCTTGGGCGCTACGAGCAGTACTTC
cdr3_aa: CASSSLGRYEQYF

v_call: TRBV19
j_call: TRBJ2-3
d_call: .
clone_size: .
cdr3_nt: TGTGCCAGTAGACTTAGCACAGATACGCAGTATTTT
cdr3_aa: CASRLSTDTQYF

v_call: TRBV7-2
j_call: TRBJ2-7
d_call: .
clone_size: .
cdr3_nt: TGTGCCAGCAGCCCGTCGACTCCTCCCCACGAGCAGTACTTC
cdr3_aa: CASSPSTPPHEQYF

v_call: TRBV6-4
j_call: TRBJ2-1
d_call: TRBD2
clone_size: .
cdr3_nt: TGTGCCAGCAGTAGACTAGCGGGTATTTACAATGAGCAGTTCTTC
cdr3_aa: CASSRLAGIYNEQFF

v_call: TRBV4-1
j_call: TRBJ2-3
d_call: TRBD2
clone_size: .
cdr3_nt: TGCGCCAGCAGCCAGGAACTAGCGCTAGGCACAGATACGCAGTATTTT
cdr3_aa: CASSQELALGTDTQYF

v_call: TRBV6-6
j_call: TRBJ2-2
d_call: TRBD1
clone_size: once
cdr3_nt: TGTGCCAGCAGTTACTCGATTAGGGGGCCCACCGGGGAGCTGTTTTTT
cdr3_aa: CASSYSIRGPTGELFF

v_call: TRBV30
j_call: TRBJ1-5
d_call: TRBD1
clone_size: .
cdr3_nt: TGTGCCTGGAGTAAGCTACAGGGGCGGAGCAATCAGCCCCAGCATTTT
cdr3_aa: CAWSKLQGRSNQPQHF

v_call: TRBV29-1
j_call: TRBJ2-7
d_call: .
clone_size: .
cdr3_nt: TGCAGCGTTGTGAAGGGGGCCTACGAGCAGTACTTC
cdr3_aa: CSVVKGAYEQYF